This is a list of T cell receptor beta chains from one sample in a study of shared clonotypes between healthy human individuals. Measured with immunoSEQ multiplex PCR; TCRdb has only the in-frame clones, and not every one. Altogether about 520,000 clones are present, approximately 94% being singletons, with the ten largest covering 0.064%. The sequencing input was naive CD4+ T cells sorted from blood. The source of these receptors is a woman under 40 in good health. The CDR3 runs from the conserved cysteine through the conserved F or W. A D gene is named only where the DNA matches it firmly. The size of a clone is reported for some rows only, either as once, few or many, or as a class for expanded clones.

cdr3_length	d_call	v_call	clone_size	j_call	cdr3_aa	cdr3_nt
15	TRBD2	TRBV7-2	NA	TRBJ2-3	CASSLSGINPDTQYF	TGTGCCAGCAGCTTAAGCGGGATCAACCCAGATACGCAGTATTTT
15	NA	TRBV6-1	NA	TRBJ2-5	CASSEIGSGEETQYF	TGTGCCAGCAGTGAAATAGGGTCAGGGGAGGAGACCCAGTACTTC
13	NA	TRBV25-1	NA	TRBJ1-1	CASSAHAGSEAFF	TGTGCCAGCAGTGCCCACGCAGGGAGTGAAGCTTTCTTT
11	NA	TRBV2	NA	TRBJ2-7	CASSGVYEQYF	TGTGCCAGCAGTGGGGTCTACGAGCAGTACTTC
16	NA	TRBV9	once	TRBJ2-1	CASSVVPGSPYNEQFF	TGTGCCAGCAGCGTAGTCCCGGGGTCCCCCTACAATGAGCAGTTCTTC
16	NA	TRBV4-1	NA	TRBJ1-4	CASSQEGQGDNEKLFF	TGCGCCAGCAGCCAAGAGGGGCAGGGAGATAATGAAAAACTGTTTTTT
13	NA	TRBV28	once	TRBJ1-1	CASSLVSPNEAFF	TGTGCCAGCAGTTTAGTGTCCCCAAATGAAGCTTTCTTT
14	NA	TRBV2	NA	TRBJ2-1	CASRGTSTYNEQFF	TGTGCCAGCAGGGGGACTTCAACCTACAATGAGCAGTTCTTC
11	NA	TRBV9	NA	TRBJ2-5	CASSVRGTQYF	TGTGCCAGCAGCGTGCGGGGGACCCAGTACTTC
13	NA	TRBV10-3	NA	TRBJ1-1	CAISGSMNTEAFF	TGTGCCATCAGCGGCAGCATGAACACTGAAGCTTTCTTT
14	NA	TRBV28	NA	TRBJ2-2	CASSSGQLTGELFF	TGTGCCAGCAGTTCGGGACAACTAACCGGGGAGCTGTTTTTT
16	TRBD2	TRBV7-9	NA	TRBJ2-1	CASSFGLVLGYNEQFF	TGTGCCAGCAGCTTTGGACTAGTATTGGGGTACAATGAGCAGTTCTTC
16	NA	TRBV21-1	NA	TRBJ1-5	CASQRAETGLNQPQHF	TGTGCCAGCCAAAGAGCGGAGACAGGGTTAAACCAGCCCCAGCATTTT
13	TRBD1	TRBV19	NA	TRBJ1-1	CASSTNQGAEAFF	TGTGCCAGTAGTACGAATCAGGGGGCAGAAGCTTTCTTT
13	NA	TRBV2	NA	TRBJ2-2	CATRGQHTGELFF	TGTGCCACGCGGGGACAGCACACCGGGGAGCTGTTTTTT
18	TRBD2	TRBV15	NA	TRBJ2-4	CATSRGGASGLAKNIQYF	TGTGCCACCAGCAGAGGAGGCGCTAGCGGCCTAGCCAAAAACATTCAGTACTTC
14	NA	TRBV28	NA	TRBJ1-1	CASRPDGQRILAFF	TGTGCCAGCAGACCCGATGGACAGCGTATTTTGGCTTTCTTT
16	NA	TRBV2	NA	TRBJ2-2	CASSETSLGNTGELFF	TGTGCCAGCAGTGAAACTAGTCTAGGGAACACCGGGGAGCTGTTTTTT
13	TRBD1	TRBV11-3	NA	TRBJ2-7	CASSSTNRGEQYF	TGTGCCAGCAGCTCAACAAACAGGGGCGAGCAGTACTTC
15	TRBD2	TRBV19	NA	TRBJ2-2	CASSRGDYNTGELFF	TGTGCCAGTAGTAGGGGGGACTACAACACCGGGGAGCTGTTTTTT
14	TRBD2	TRBV5-1	few	TRBJ2-1	CASSREGGYNEQFF	TGCGCCAGTTCCCGGGAGGGGGGCTACAATGAGCAGTTCTTC
16	NA	TRBV7-2	once	TRBJ2-1	CASSLVSQSLKNEQFF	TGTGCCAGCAGCTTAGTTTCTCAGAGCTTAAAGAATGAGCAGTTCTTC
19	TRBD1	TRBV5-4	NA	TRBJ2-3	CASSPPVRQGLISTDTQYF	TGTGCCAGCAGCCCGCCGGTCCGACAGGGCCTTATCAGCACAGATACGCAGTATTTT
14	NA	TRBV5-1	NA	TRBJ1-1	CASGQNGAVTEAFF	TGCGCCAGCGGTCAGAACGGGGCGGTCACTGAAGCTTTCTTT
14	TRBD1	TRBV2	NA	TRBJ1-4	CASRGQGANEKLFF	TGTGCCAGCAGAGGACAGGGGGCTAATGAAAAACTGTTTTTT
13	NA	TRBV18	NA	TRBJ2-7	CASSISMGYEQYF	TGTGCCAGCTCTATTAGTATGGGCTACGAGCAGTACTTC
16	NA	TRBV28	NA	TRBJ2-4	CASSLGAGLAKNIQYF	TGTGCCAGCAGTTTGGGAGCGGGCCTAGCCAAAAACATTCAGTACTTC
16	TRBD2	TRBV6-4	NA	TRBJ2-1	CASRLPSGRRSNEQFF	TGTGCCAGCAGACTGCCTAGCGGGAGACGAAGCAATGAGCAGTTCTTC
13	NA	TRBV9	NA	TRBJ2-5	CASSGTSFGTQYF	TGTGCCAGCAGCGGAACTAGCTTCGGGACCCAGTACTTC
16	NA	TRBV7-2	NA	TRBJ1-3	CASSSRGPGAANTIYF	TGTGCCAGCAGCTCTCGAGGCCCGGGGGCTGCAAACACCATATATTTT
11	NA	TRBV29-1	NA	TRBJ2-7	CSANTGYEQYF	TGCAGCGCTAACACAGGATACGAGCAGTACTTC
15	NA	TRBV7-8	NA	TRBJ2-4	CASSSQSLAKNIQYF	TGTGCCAGCAGCTCACAGAGTCTAGCCAAAAACATTCAGTACTTC
15	NA	TRBV19	NA	TRBJ1-1	CASSIEGGAPTEAFF	TGTGCCAGTAGTATAGAGGGGGGTGCGCCCACTGAAGCTTTCTTT
17	TRBD2	TRBV27	once	TRBJ2-5	CASSPLPSGSFQETQYF	TGTGCCAGCAGTCCGCTTCCTAGCGGGAGTTTCCAAGAGACCCAGTACTTC
15	TRBD2	TRBV5-1	NA	TRBJ2-1	CASSLVSGSFNEQFF	TGCGCCAGCAGCTTGGTTAGCGGGAGCTTCAATGAGCAGTTCTTC
12	NA	TRBV19	NA	TRBJ1-2	CASSISQEGYTF	TGTGCCAGTAGTATTTCACAGGAGGGCTACACCTTC
13	NA	TRBV14	NA	TRBJ2-7	CASSRHGTGEQYF	TGTGCCAGCAGCCGCCATGGTACGGGCGAGCAGTACTTC
15	TRBD1	TRBV28	NA	TRBJ2-7	CASSAPGTVTYEQYF	TGTGCCAGCAGCGCCCCGGGGACAGTCACCTACGAGCAGTACTTC
14	NA	TRBV28	NA	TRBJ2-2	CASREDGRSGELFF	TGTGCCAGCAGGGAGGACGGTCGGTCCGGGGAGCTGTTTTTT
15	TRBD2	TRBV4-2	NA	TRBJ2-7	CASSQVASGTYEQYF	TGTGCCAGCAGCCAAGTTGCTAGCGGGACCTACGAGCAGTACTTC